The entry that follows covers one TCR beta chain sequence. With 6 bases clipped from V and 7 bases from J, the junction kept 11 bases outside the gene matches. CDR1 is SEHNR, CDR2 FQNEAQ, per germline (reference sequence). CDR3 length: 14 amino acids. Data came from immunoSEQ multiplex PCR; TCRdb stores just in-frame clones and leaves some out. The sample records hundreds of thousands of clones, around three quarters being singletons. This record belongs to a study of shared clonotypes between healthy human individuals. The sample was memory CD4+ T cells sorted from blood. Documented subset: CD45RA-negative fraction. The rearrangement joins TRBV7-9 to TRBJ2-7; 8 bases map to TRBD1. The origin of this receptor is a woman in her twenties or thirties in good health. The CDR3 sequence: CASRSTQGAEEQYF. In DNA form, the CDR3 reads TGTGCCAGCAGATCGACGCAGGGGGCGGAGGAGCAGTACTTC.